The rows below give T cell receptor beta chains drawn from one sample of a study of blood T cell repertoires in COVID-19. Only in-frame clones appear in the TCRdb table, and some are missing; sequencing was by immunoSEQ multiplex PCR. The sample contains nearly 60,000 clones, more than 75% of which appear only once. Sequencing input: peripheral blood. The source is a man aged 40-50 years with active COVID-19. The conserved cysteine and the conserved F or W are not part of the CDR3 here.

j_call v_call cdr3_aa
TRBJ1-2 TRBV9 ASSVATGVGYT
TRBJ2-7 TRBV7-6 ASSPRAASYEQY
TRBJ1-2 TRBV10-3 AISDRDRGFGYT
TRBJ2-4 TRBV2 ASIPLAKNIQY
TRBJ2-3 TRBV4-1 ASSQRRTVSSTDTQY
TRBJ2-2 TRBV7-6 ASSFPPGQGAATGELF
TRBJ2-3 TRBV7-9 ATSGGGSTDTQY
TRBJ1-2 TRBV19 ASSIFVGANYGYT
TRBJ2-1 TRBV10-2 ASSDTVGSYNEQF
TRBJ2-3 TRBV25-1 ASSEYSLTDTQY
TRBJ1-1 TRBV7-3 ASSLQGQGTEAF
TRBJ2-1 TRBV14 ASSQGSSGRVSSYNEQF
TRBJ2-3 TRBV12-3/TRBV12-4 ALQRQTDTQY
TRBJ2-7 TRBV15 ATSSYRDSYEQY
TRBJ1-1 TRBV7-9 ASSLGTGKRGAF
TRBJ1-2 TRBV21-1 ASSQQAGREYKYYGYT
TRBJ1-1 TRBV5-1 ASSPDSMNTEAF
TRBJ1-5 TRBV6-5 ASRRTENQPQH
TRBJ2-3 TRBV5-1 ASSLKLAGGSDTQY
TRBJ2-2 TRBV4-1 ATGGGNTGELF
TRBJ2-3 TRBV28 ASSPTGTSGSSTDTQY
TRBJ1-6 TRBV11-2 ASSLSESPLH
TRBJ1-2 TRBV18 ASSLRGGQNLLGYT
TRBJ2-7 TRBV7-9 ASRKVTGGKSYEQY
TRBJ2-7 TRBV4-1 ASSQDPSDYEQY
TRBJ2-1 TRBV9 ASSVGGSGRHNEQF
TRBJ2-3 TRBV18 ASSLGASDTQY
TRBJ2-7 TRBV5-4 AFDHRGGLSYEQY
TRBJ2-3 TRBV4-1 ASSQRGGKPPDTQY
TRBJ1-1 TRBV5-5 ASSLSGPLGAEAF
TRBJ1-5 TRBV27 ASSLRGAGATQPQH
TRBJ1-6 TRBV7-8 ASSASPGAAISLH
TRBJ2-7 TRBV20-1 SASSTSGASEQY